These 18 T cell receptor beta chains were all obtained from the same sample, sequenced in a study of cytomegalovirus exposure and HLA in healthy donors. The PCR used 60 Vbeta and 13 Jbeta primers. TCRdb keeps only in-frame clones here, not all; method: immunoSEQ multiplex PCR. In the table there are 140,000 or so clones, approximately 79% of which are singletons. The sample consisted of PBMCs. These TCRs come from a woman between 25 and 40 years old in good health and CMV-seronegative.

The chain is built from TRBV18 and TRBJ1-4, with TRBD1 as a possible D gene (5 bases). V lost 6 bases and J 5 bases, leaving 19 bases between the germline ends. The CDR3 totals 16 residues. Germline V gene lookup returns CDR1 KGHSH and CDR2 LQKENI. This CDR3 is CASSVGGPPTNEKLFF. The CDR3 nucleotides are TGTGCCAGCTCCGTCGGGGGACCGCCGACGAATGAAAAACTGTTTTTT.

This clone was counted a single time. The chain combines TRBV2 with TRBJ2-5, with D hard to call. The CDR3 consists of 13 residues. Between the trimmed V and J ends, which lost 4 bases and 6 bases, there was a span of 12 bases. CDR1 SNHLY and CDR2 FYNNEI come from the germline V gene. DNA of the CDR3: TGTGCCAGCAGTGGCGGCAGCGCAAAGACCCAGTACTTC. Translation: CASSGGSAKTQYF.

This clone was seen only a few times. The chain is built from TRBV7-8 and TRBJ2-3; the D is unclear. Germline V CDR1 and CDR2: SGHVS, FQNEAQ. The germline V and J ends were trimmed by 0 bases and 3 bases, with 7 bases remaining between them. CDR3 size: 14 residues. This CDR3 is CASSLARVTDTQYF. The CDR3 DNA follows: TGTGCCAGCAGCTTAGCCCGGGTTACAGATACGCAGTATTTT.

The chain joins TRBV19 to TRBJ1-5; 7 bases are shared with TRBD1. CDR1 and CDR2 (germline): LNHDA, SQIVND (reference sequence). Unmatched junction bases numbered 13, after V lost 5 bases and J lost 6 bases. The CDR3 consists of 16 residues. Here the CDR3 reads CASSPRGGAGGQPQHF. For the CDR3, the DNA is TGTGCCAGTAGTCCCCGGGGCGGGGCAGGGGGTCAGCCCCAGCATTTT.

This chain connects TRBV6-5 to TRBJ2-7; perhaps TRBD2 as D (5 bases). Germline values: CDR1 MNHEY, CDR2 SVGAGI. The length of the CDR3 is 15 residues. Trimming shortened V by 2 bases and J by 0 bases, and 11 bases separated the two germline ends. CDR3 region: CASSYLSRDSYEQYF. DNA of the CDR3: TGTGCCAGCAGTTACCTGTCCCGGGACTCCTACGAGCAGTACTTC.

J is TRBJ1-6 and V is TRBV11-2; D is perhaps TRBD1 (6 bases). Looked up from germline, CDR1 is SGHAT and CDR2 is FQNNGV. The length of the CDR3 is 13 residues. The ends were cut back, 3 bases at V and 9 bases at J, with 9 bases in the middle. In DNA form, the CDR3 reads TGTGCCAGCAGCTTCGTAGGGGGTTCACCCCTCCACTTT. Translated: CASSFVGGSPLHF.

J is TRBJ1-2 and V is TRBV28; D uncertain. Trimming took 6 bases from V and 2 from J, leaving 10 bases between them. The CDR3 length is 13 residues. Germline CDR1 is MDHEN and CDR2 is SYDVKM. CDR3 sequence reads: CASRQTTNYGYTF. The CDR3, as DNA: TGTGCCAGCAGACAGACAACGAACTATGGCTACACCTTC.

This chain links TRBV29-1 with TRBJ2-1, with TRBD1 identical over 7 bases. The CDR3 covers 16 residues. CDR1 and CDR2 from the germline V gene are SQVTM and ANQGSEA. The trim removed 1 base at V and 1 base at J, leaving 7 bases unmatched. The CDR3 bases are TGCAGCGTTGAAGGAGAAGGGGGCCGGTCCTACAATGAGCAGTTCTTC. Protein sequence: CSVEGEGGRSYNEQFF.

This clone was counted once. The chain recombines TRBV6-6 with TRBJ1-6; weak D call: TRBD1 (5 bases). Trimming shortened V by 5 bases and J by 0 bases, and 8 bases separated the two germline ends. Per the germline V gene, CDR1 is MNHNY and CDR2 is SVGAGI (reference sequence). CDR3 length equals 15 residues. As DNA, the CDR3 is TGTGCCAGCAGTCCTGACAGCTCCTATAATTCACCCCTCCACTTT. This gives the protein CASSPDSSYNSPLHF.

This chain joins TRBV19 and TRBJ2-6, with unresolved D. The CDR3 loop spans 17 amino acids. Germline CDR1 and CDR2: LNHDA and SQIVND (reference sequence). V was clipped by 6 bases and J by 0 bases, with 15 bases between them. In nucleotides, the CDR3 is TGTGCCAGTAGCCCCCCGATAATACTCTCTGGGGCCAACGTCCTGACTTTC. Translation gives CASSPPIILSGANVLTF.

The chain has TRBV10-1 and TRBJ2-3, with TRBD1 as a possible D gene (5 bases). Germline CDR1 WNHNN, CDR2 SYGVQD (reference sequence). Trimming took off 3 bases at V and 3 bases at J, with 13 bases between the two ends. There are 15 residues in the CDR3. For the CDR3, the DNA is TGCGCCAGCAGTGACCGCGGCAGGGTAACAGATACGCAGTATTTT. It specifies CASSDRGRVTDTQYF.

The rearrangement links TRBV11-2 to TRBJ1-3, with TRBD1 matching 7 bases. The V gene's germline CDR1 is SGHAT and CDR2 FQNNGV. The length of the CDR3 is 15 residues. V trimming: 5 bases; J trimming: 6 bases; junction bases outside the gene matches: 10. The CDR3: CASSRDSLPLNTIYF. The CDR3 bases are TGTGCCAGCAGCAGGGACAGTTTGCCCTTAAACACCATATATTTT.

This clone has just a few counts. The chain has TRBV5-5 and TRBJ2-5; TRBD1 matches at 7 bases. The germline CDR1 and CDR2 sequences are SGHKS and YYEKEE (reference sequence). V dropped 0 bases and J dropped 5; count of bases not matched to a gene: 7. The length of the CDR3 is 15 residues. The CDR3 region is CASSLGQGGWETQYF. The CDR3 DNA reads TGTGCCAGCAGCTTGGGACAGGGCGGATGGGAGACCCAGTACTTC.

The chain couples TRBV28 to TRBJ2-1, with 8 bases lining up with TRBD1. Trimming removed 5 bases from V and 3 bases from J; junction bases left unmatched: 6. In germline, CDR1 is MDHEN, CDR2 SYDVKM. The CDR3 runs to 15 residues. CDR3 sequence reads: CASSPGGSIYNEQFF. For the CDR3, the DNA is TGTGCCAGCAGTCCAGGGGGCAGCATCTACAATGAGCAGTTCTTC.

This clone appeared a single time. This sequence joins TRBV4-3 and TRBJ2-3; 9 nucleotides match TRBD2. Germline loops: CDR1 LGHNA, CDR2 YSLEER. The V gene end was trimmed by 4 bases and the J gene end by 4 bases; junction bases not matched to a gene: 12. This CDR3 is 17 amino acids long. The CDR3 nucleotides read TGCGCCAGCAGCCCTAATCTGGCCCTAGCGGGGTCAGATACGCAGTATTTT. Translating it yields CASSPNLALAGSDTQYF.

The V call is TRBV9, the J call TRBJ2-7; the D gene is possibly TRBD2 (6 bases). The CDR3 spans 14 residues. Trimming removed 2 bases at V and 6 bases at J, with 15 bases between. Per the germline V gene, CDR1 is SGDLS and CDR2 is YYNGEE. The CDR3 DNA sequence: TGTGCCAGCAGCGTCGGGGGAGAAGTATCCGAGCAGTACTTC. Amino acid sequence: CASSVGGEVSEQYF.

The chain is built from TRBV7-3 and TRBJ1-3; perhaps TRBD1 as D (6 bases). Germline-derived CDR1 and CDR2 are SGHTA and FQGTGA. The CDR3 runs to 15 residues. V was pared by 1 base and J by 2 bases, with 9 bases between. The CDR3 region has the DNA TGTGCCAGCAGCTTAATGGGGGCGGCTGGAAACACCATATATTTT. It codes for CASSLMGAAGNTIYF.

In its sample, this clone was seen a few times. The chain recombines TRBV2 with TRBJ1-1; D uncertain. V lost 4 bases to trimming and J lost 4 bases, with 7 bases between them. Germline V gives CDR1 SNHLY, CDR2 FYNNEI. The CDR3 totals 12 residues. The CDR3 sequence is CASSVAGTEAFF. As DNA, the CDR3 is TGTGCCAGCAGTGTGGCGGGCACTGAAGCTTTCTTT.